The 22 T cell receptor beta chains listed next were all sequenced from one sample in a study of response to subunit inactivated influenza vaccine. TCRdb ran MiXCR on the RT-PCR reads and lists one entry per CDR3 protein. The sample consists of about 800,000 distinct CDR3 sequences, roughly 20% of them appearing once. Sequencing used PBMCs from blood, obtained 5 days after vaccination. These receptors were taken from a man aged 50 to 59 who received an inactivated influenza vaccine.

There are a few counts of this clonotype. The chain joins TRBV5-8 to TRBJ2-1; no clear D gene. CDR1 and CDR2 (germline): SGHTS, YDEGEE. The CDR3 runs to 15 residues. V dropped 1 base and J dropped 0 bases, with 8 bases sitting between them. The CDR3 here is CASSLTALSYNEQFF. CDR3 sequence (DNA): TGTGCCAGCAGCTTGACGGCACTCTCCTACAATGAGCAGTTCTTC.

CDR3 sequence: CASSLNFVSYEQYF. DNA for the CDR3: TGTGCCAGCAGCTTGAATTTCGTCTCCTACGAGCAGTACTTC. The V gene is TRBV5-5, the J gene TRBJ2-7, with D uncertain. CDR3 length equals 14 residues. The V gene lost 1 base and the J gene lost 0 bases, with 8 bases spanning the gap. The germline V gene has CDR1 SGHKS and CDR2 YYEKEE (reference sequence). The complete variable domain, with remaining parts taken from reference TRBV5-5 and TRBJ2-7, reads DAGVTQSPTHLIKTRGQQVTLRCSPISGHKSVSWYQQVLGQGPQFIFQYYEKEERGRGNFPDRFSARQFPNYSSELNVNALLLGDSALYLCASSLNFVSYEQYFGPGTRLTVT.

This clonotype was recorded at least ten times. The gene calls are TRBV11-2 and TRBJ2-1, with TRBD1 matching over 9 bases. CDR3 length: 16 residues. V shed 6 bases, J shed 3 bases, and the junction held 9 bases outside the gene matches. The germline V gene encodes CDR1 SGHAT and CDR2 FQNNGV. The CDR3, as DNA: TGTGCCAGCAGAAACAGGGGGCACCTCTTCTACAATGAGCAGTTCTTC. Translated: CASRNRGHLFYNEQFF.

The chain recombines TRBV4-3 with TRBJ1-3, with no clear D. This CDR3 has 16 residues. Trimming took off 0 bases at V and 0 bases at J, with 9 bases between the two ends. Germline loops: CDR1 LGHNA, CDR2 YSLEER. CDR3 loop: CASSQDRYNSGNTIYF. The CDR3 nucleotides are TGCGCCAGCAGCCAAGATAGGTACAACTCTGGAAACACCATATATTTT.

In its sample, this clonotype was seen a few times. The DNA for the CDR3 is TGTGCCAGCAGCTGGCTCCAGGGGTTCACACCCGGGGAGCTGTTTTTT. It translates to CASSWLQGFTPGELFF. This chain joins TRBV12-3 or TRBV12-4 and TRBJ2-2; weak D call: TRBD1 (6 bases). The CDR3 consists of 16 residues. V lost 6 bases and J lost 6, with 20 bases in between.

This clonotype was seen more than once but under ten times. J is TRBJ2-7 and V is TRBV12-5, with unresolved D. The CDR3 covers 15 residues. The germline V gene has CDR1 LGHNT and CDR2 FRNRAP. V dropped 5 bases and J dropped 2 bases, with 16 bases sitting between them. The CDR3 loop is CASGPADTDPYEQYF. The CDR3 DNA reads as TGTGCTAGTGGTCCGGCAGACACGGACCCCTACGAGCAGTACTTC.

This clonotype was seen more than once but under ten times. The V gene is TRBV29-1, the J gene TRBJ2-5; D possibly corresponds to TRBD2 (7 bases). The V gene's germline CDR1 is SQVTM and CDR2 ANQGSEA. V gave up 0 bases and J gave up 1 base, with 24 bases separating them. This CDR3 contains 19 residues. CDR3: CSVEDRGGGLNLGQETQYF. The CDR3 DNA reads TGCAGCGTTGAAGATCGAGGGGGGGGACTTAACTTGGGCCAAGAGACCCAGTACTTC.

The V gene is TRBV20-1, the J gene TRBJ2-3; TRBD2 matches at 11 bases. V lost 1 base and J lost 2; bases outside the gene matches: 5. Looked up from germline, CDR1 is DFQATT and CDR2 is SNEGSKA (reference sequence). This CDR3 comprises 16 residues. The CDR3 here is CSARVGSGRDTDTQYF. The CDR3 coding sequence is TGCAGTGCTAGAGTTGGTAGCGGGAGGGACACAGATACGCAGTATTTT.

The chain uses TRBV10-3 and TRBJ2-7; TRBD1 matches at 8 bases. The CDR3 covers 14 residues. The V gene end was trimmed by 5 bases and the J gene end by 0 bases; junction bases not matched to a gene: 3. Germline values: CDR1 ENHRY, CDR2 SYGVKD. In DNA, the CDR3 is TGTGCCATCAGTAGAGGACAGGGCTCCTACGAGCAGTACTTC. It translates to CAISRGQGSYEQYF.

V gene TRBV7-9 combines with J gene TRBJ2-3; 7 positions agree with TRBD2. This CDR3 comprises 15 residues. Trimming cost V 3 bases and J 5 bases; bases outside gene matches: 8. Germline V gives CDR1 SEHNR, CDR2 FQNEAQ (reference sequence). CDR3: CASSFNPGGGDTQYF. The CDR3 DNA reads as TGTGCCAGCAGCTTTAATCCGGGAGGAGGAGATACGCAGTATTTT.

This chain connects TRBV7-2 to TRBJ2-7; D is uncertain. The V end lost 3 bases, the J end lost 2 bases, and 11 bases lay between the germline ends. Germline V gene lookup returns CDR1 SGHTA and CDR2 FQGNSA. The CDR3 runs 14 residues. The CDR3 protein is CASSFLPRTYEQYF. The CDR3, as DNA: TGTGCCAGCAGCTTTCTTCCACGGACCTACGAGCAGTACTTC.

V usage is TRBV5-1 and J usage is TRBJ2-1; tentatively, D is TRBD1 or TRBD2 (5 bases each). Germline V CDR1 and CDR2: SGHRS, YFSETQ. Trimming shortened V by 1 base and J by 8 bases, and 16 bases separated the two germline ends. This CDR3 is built from 15 residues. The CDR3 coding sequence is TGCGCCAGCAGCTTGTCGGGACCTAGCATCCATGAGCAGTTCTTC. Protein: CASSLSGPSIHEQFF.

The CDR3 spells CASAFGQDYEQYF. The DNA for the CDR3 is TGCGCCAGCGCCTTTGGACAGGACTACGAGCAGTACTTC. The chain couples TRBV5-1 to TRBJ2-7; 7 bases match TRBD1. The length of the CDR3 is 13 residues. The V and J ends lost 7 bases and 3 bases, in that order; junction bases with no gene match: 7. The germline V gene encodes CDR1 SGHRS and CDR2 YFSETQ.

This CDR3 is CASSFEGLGDTQYF. CDR3 nucleotides: TGTGCCAGCAGTTTTGAAGGGTTGGGAGATACGCAGTATTTT. The gene calls are TRBV12-3 or TRBV12-4 and TRBJ2-3, with D uncertain. The length of the CDR3 is 14 residues. With 3 bases removed from V and 5 bases from J, the gap between germline ends came to 12 bases.

This clonotype was recorded a few times. The chain carries TRBV28 and TRBJ2-1; a weak D match, TRBD1 (6 bases). The CDR3 loop spans 15 amino acids. The germline V gene encodes CDR1 MDHEN and CDR2 SYDVKM. The V gene lost 6 bases and the J gene lost 1 base, with 13 bases spanning the gap. As DNA, the CDR3 is TGTGCCAGCAGGCGTGACAGGCCATCCTACAATGAGCAGTTCTTC. This codes for CASRRDRPSYNEQFF. Combining the CDR3 with reference TRBV28 and TRBJ2-1 gives the whole variable domain DVKVTQSSRYLVKRTGEKVFLECVQDMDHENMFWYRQDPGLGLRLIYFSYDVKMKEKGDIPEGYSVSREKKERFSLILESASTNQTSMYLCASRRDRPSYNEQFFGPGTRLTVL.

This chain links TRBV3-1 with TRBJ2-7; 7 bases are a match to TRBD1. CDR1 is LGHDT, CDR2 YNNKEL, per germline (reference sequence). The V segment lost 6 bases and the J segment 2 bases; nucleotides outside the gene matches: 4. This CDR3 is 13 amino acids long. For the CDR3, the DNA is TGTGCCAGCAGATCCACAGGGGCCTACGAGCAGTACTTC. Protein product: CASRSTGAYEQYF.

This clonotype was counted between two and nine times. The gene calls are TRBV28 and TRBJ2-1; 14 nucleotides line up with TRBD2. Germline CDR1 is MDHEN and CDR2 is SYDVKM. CDR3 length: 17 amino acids. The V segment lost 7 bases and the J segment 5 bases; nucleotides outside the gene matches: 10. CDR3 protein: CASTPTPGLAGDNEQFF. Here the CDR3 DNA reads TGTGCCAGCACCCCAACCCCGGGACTAGCGGGGGACAATGAGCAGTTCTTC.

This clonotype was counted only a few times. The chain combines TRBV4-1 with TRBJ2-7, with TRBD1 matching over 8 bases. This CDR3 spans 17 amino acids. Germline CDR1 reads MGHRA; CDR2 reads YSYEKL. J lost 4 bases, V lost 3 bases, and 14 bases had no gene match. The CDR3 DNA follows: TGCGCCAGCAGCCAGCCTACCGACAGGGGACCAAAGTACGAGCAGTACTTC. This codes for CASSQPTDRGPKYEQYF.

The V gene is TRBV12-3 or TRBV12-4, the J gene TRBJ2-7, with D unresolved. Trimming took off 5 bases at V and 0 bases at J, with 20 bases between the two ends. There are 17 residues in the CDR3. CDR3 in DNA: TGTGCCAGCAGTCAGATTATGAGGAAGCCCATCTCCTACGAGCAGTACTTC. This gives the protein CASSQIMRKPISYEQYF.

This clonotype was found a few times. The chain is built from TRBV28 and TRBJ2-7, with 7 bases lining up with TRBD2. Germline CDR1 reads MDHEN; CDR2 reads SYDVKM. The J segment lost 4 bases and the V segment lost 2 bases, leaving 2 bases of the junction unmatched. The CDR3 is 13 residues long. In DNA form, the CDR3 reads TGTGCCAGCAGTTTACTGCGGGAGTACGAGCAGTACTTC. This translates into CASSLLREYEQYF.

The DNA of the CDR3 is TGTGCCAGCAGCTTAGATAGCCGACTACGGCTAAATGAGCAGTTCTTC. It encodes CASSLDSRLRLNEQFF. The rearrangement uses TRBV11-2 and TRBJ2-1; a weak D match, TRBD2 (5 bases). V was trimmed by 0 bases and J by 7 bases, leaving 16 bases between them. There are 16 residues in the CDR3. Germline CDR1 SGHAT, CDR2 FQNNGV.

V usage is TRBV4-1 and J usage is TRBJ2-5; 7 nucleotides line up with TRBD1. The CDR3 is 14 amino acids. Looked up from germline, CDR1 is MGHRA and CDR2 is YSYEKL. With V trimmed by 1 base and J by 4 bases, 3 bases remained unmatched. The CDR3 protein is CASSQGQGPETQYF. CDR3 nucleotide sequence: TGCGCCAGCAGCCAAGGACAGGGCCCAGAGACCCAGTACTTC.